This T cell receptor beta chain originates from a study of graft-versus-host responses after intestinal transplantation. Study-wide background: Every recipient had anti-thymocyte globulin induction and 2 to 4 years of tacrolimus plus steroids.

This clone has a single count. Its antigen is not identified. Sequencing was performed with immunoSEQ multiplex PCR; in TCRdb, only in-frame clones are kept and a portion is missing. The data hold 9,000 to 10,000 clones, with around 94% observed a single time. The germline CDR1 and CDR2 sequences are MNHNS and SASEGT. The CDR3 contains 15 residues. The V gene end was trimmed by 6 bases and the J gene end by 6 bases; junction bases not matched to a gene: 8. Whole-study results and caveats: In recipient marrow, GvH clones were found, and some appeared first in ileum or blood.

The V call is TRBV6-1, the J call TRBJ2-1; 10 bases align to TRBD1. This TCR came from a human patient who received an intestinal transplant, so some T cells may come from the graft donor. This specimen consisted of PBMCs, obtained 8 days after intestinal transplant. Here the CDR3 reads CASSSRRDRGNEQFF. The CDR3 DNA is TGTGCCAGCAGCAGCCGGCGGGACAGGGGCAATGAGCAGTTCTTC.